This is a list of T cell receptor beta chains from one sample in a study of cytomegalovirus exposure and HLA in healthy donors. Using immunoSEQ multiplex PCR, the repertoire was profiled, and TCRdb retains in-frame clones only, with some absent. The table lists 63,000 or so clones, with more than 15% in the top ten. Sequenced: PBMCs. The receptors derive from a boy between 10 and 17 years old in good health and CMV-seronegative. Both conserved end residues are part of each CDR3. The order of the fields is V gene, J gene, D gene, CDR3 protein, CDR3 DNA. D genes are given only for firm matches.

>TRBV5-5|TRBJ2-7|TRBD1
CASSFLTGAYEQYF
TGTGCCAGCAGCTTCCTGACAGGGGCCTACGAGCAGTACTTC
>TRBV30|TRBJ2-1|TRBD2
CAGTSGTGSYNEQFF
TGTGCCGGGACTAGCGGGACGGGGTCCTACAATGAGCAGTTCTTC
>TRBV5-1|TRBJ1-2|TRBD1
CASRPGTEYGYTF
TGCGCCAGCAGGCCCGGGACAGAGTATGGCTACACCTTC
>TRBV7-9|TRBJ1-6|TRBD1
CASSDPTGNSPLHF
TGTGCCAGCAGCGACCCGACAGGGAATTCACCCCTCCACTTT
>TRBV9|TRBJ2-3|TRBD2
CASSVGPGGGTDTQYF
TGTGCCAGCAGCGTAGGTCCGGGAGGCGGCACAGATACGCAGTATTTT
>TRBV6-1|TRBJ1-1|.
CASRAAGGSLTFF
TGTGCCAGCAGGGCGGCGGGGGGATCTTTAACTTTCTTT
>TRBV9|TRBJ2-1|TRBD1
CASSTTQGALSSYNEQFF
TGTGCCAGCAGCACCACTCAGGGGGCGCTGAGCTCCTACAATGAGCAGTTCTTC
>TRBV30|TRBJ2-5|.
CAWNRGTGTQYF
TGTGCCTGGAACAGAGGAACAGGGACCCAGTACTTC
>TRBV6-6|TRBJ2-5|TRBD2
CASCSVLAGAETQYF
TGTGCCAGCTGCTCCGTTCTAGCGGGAGCGGAGACCCAGTACTTC
>TRBV18|TRBJ2-1|.
CASSVGRSVNEQFF
TGTGCCAGCTCAGTGGGGAGAAGTGTCAATGAGCAGTTCTTC
>TRBV7-9|TRBJ2-3|TRBD2
CASSSRELEDTQYF
TGTGCCAGCAGCTCGCGGGAGTTGGAAGATACGCAGTATTTT
>TRBV7-6|TRBJ2-7|TRBD1
CASSPAGGLVEQYF
TGTGCCAGCAGCCCCGCAGGGGGCTTGGTCGAGCAGTACTTC
>TRBV6-5|TRBJ1-1|TRBD1
CASNYRGGTEAFF
TGTGCCAGCAACTACAGGGGGGGAACTGAAGCTTTCTTT
>TRBV7-2|TRBJ1-6|TRBD1
CASSLEYRGGNSPLHF
TGTGCCAGCAGCTTAGAGTACAGGGGGGGGAATTCACCCCTCCACTTT
>TRBV9|TRBJ1-2|.
CASSGRLGPNYGYTF
TGTGCCAGCAGCGGCAGGCTGGGTCCTAACTATGGCTACACCTTC
>TRBV6-1|TRBJ1-1|.
CASSAMDSLNTEAFF
TGTGCCAGCAGTGCGATGGACTCGTTGAACACTGAAGCTTTCTTT
>TRBV20-1|TRBJ1-5|.
CSAVGNQPQHF
TGCAGTGCTGTAGGCAATCAGCCCCAGCATTTT
>TRBV6-5|TRBJ1-5|.
CASTPPGSNQPQHF
TGTGCCAGCACCCCTCCGGGTAGCAATCAGCCCCAGCATTTT
>TRBV11-2|TRBJ1-1|TRBD1
CASSTTGVEAEAFF
TGTGCCAGCAGCACGACAGGGGTAGAGGCTGAAGCTTTCTTT
>TRBV5-6|TRBJ2-7|.
CASSLRQGGTYEQYF
TGTGCCAGCAGCTTGCGCCAGGGGGGAACCTACGAGCAGTACTTC
>TRBV7-9|TRBJ1-1|TRBD1
CASSILGQGSPEAFF
TGTGCCAGCAGCATTCTCGGACAGGGAAGCCCTGAAGCTTTCTTT